This TCR beta chain was documented in a study of Graves' ophthalmopathy and Graves' hyperthyroidism. CDR1 MNHNS and CDR2 SASEGT come from the germline V gene. CDR3 length: 13 residues. To note about this clonotype: What it binds is not known. Here the CDR3 omits its conserved ending phenylalanine or tryptophan, so a read error is the likely source.

Study observations and caveats: A majority of expanded thyroid clonotypes exceeding 0.001 frequency were likewise present in blood. Ophthalmopathy progression was predicted by the model at just over 70% sensitivity and under 75% specificity.

As the template, RNA transcripts were used to amplify TCR beta CDR3 regions. Scientists carried out first-round RT-PCR using HTBI primers and then a second-round multiplex PCR. TCRdb re-called the multiplex PCR reads through MiXCR, storing one row per CDR3 protein. The sample has 350,000 to 400,000 distinct CDR3 sequences, about 16% seen once. Orbital computed tomography, thyroid ultrasound, TRAb, serum thyroxine and clinical symptoms formed the basis of diagnosis. Fresh peripheral blood (around 10 ml) yielded the PBMCs. This chain uses TRBV6-1 with TRBJ2-2; D is ambiguous. The sequencing sample was made of peripheral blood. The TCR comes from a young woman with stable Graves' hyperthyroidism. CDR3 in amino acids: CATSDLLGGELFL. The CDR3 nucleotides read TGTGCCACCAGTGATTTGCTTGGCGGGGAGCTGTTTTTG.